Below, one TCR beta chain is given with its context. Germline-derived CDR1 and CDR2 are KGHDR and SFDVKD. This CDR3 comprises 15 residues. Deletions cut 3 bases from V and 6 bases from J, with 14 bases between. This entry belongs to a study of blood T cell repertoires in COVID-19. TCRdb's table, derived via immunoSEQ multiplex PCR, lists solely in-frame clones and lacks some. In the table there are roughly 200,000 clones, 84% of which are singletons. The TCR originated in a man aged 50-60 years with active or convalescent COVID-19. This chain uses TRBV24-1 with TRBJ2-1, with D possibly being TRBD2 (6 bases). Material for sequencing was peripheral blood. DNA for the CDR3: TGTGCCACCAGTGATAGGCGGGGAGGCTTCAATGAGCAGTTCTTC. Translated, it gives CATSDRRGGFNEQFF.